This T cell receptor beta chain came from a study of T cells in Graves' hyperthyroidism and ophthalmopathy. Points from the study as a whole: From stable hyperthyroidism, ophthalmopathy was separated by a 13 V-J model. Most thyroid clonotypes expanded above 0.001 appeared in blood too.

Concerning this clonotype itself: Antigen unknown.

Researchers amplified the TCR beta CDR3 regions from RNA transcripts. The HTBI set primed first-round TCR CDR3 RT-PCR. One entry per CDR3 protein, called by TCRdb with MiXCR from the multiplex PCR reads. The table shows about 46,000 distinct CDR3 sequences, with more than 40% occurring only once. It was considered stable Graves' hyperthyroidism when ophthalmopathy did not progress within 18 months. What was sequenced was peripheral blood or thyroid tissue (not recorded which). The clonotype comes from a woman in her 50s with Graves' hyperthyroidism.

For the CDR3, the DNA is TGTGCCAGCAGCTTGGTCCTAGCGAGAGTAAGGTCCTACGAGCAGTACTTC. This gives the protein CASSLVLARVRSYEQYF. The chain uses TRBV5-6 and TRBJ2-7; TRBD2 might be the D (6 bases). The germline V gene encodes CDR1 SGHDT and CDR2 YYEEEE. Trimming left V 0 bases short and J 1 base short, with 17 bases between. The CDR3 spans 17 residues.